The clone carrying this T cell receptor beta chain was found once. Produced via immunoSEQ multiplex PCR; TCRdb's table is partial and in-frame only. Here the sample spans approximately 140,000 clones, more than 70% being singletons. The sample is drawn from a study of blood T cell repertoires in COVID-19. On the study more broadly: The United States, Italy and Spain provided the acute and convalescent COVID-19 samples.

V was pared by 4 bases and J by 4 bases, with 9 bases of the junction left unmatched. The CDR3 is 16 amino acids. Germline lookup yields CDR1 LGHDT and CDR2 YNNKEL (reference sequence). This receptor was taken from a human donor in a cohort sampled during active COVID-19. V usage is TRBV3-1 (or the pseudogene TRBV3-2) and J usage is TRBJ2-7; 11 bases are shared with TRBD1. Sequencing was performed on peripheral blood. The CDR3 spells CASSPAPGQGGYEQYF. As DNA, the CDR3 is TGTGCCAGCAGCCCCGCCCCGGGACAGGGGGGATACGAGCAGTACTTC.